These T cell receptor beta chains were read from a single sample in a study of blood T cell repertoires in COVID-19. Some clones are missing from TCRdb's copy, which holds only in-frame ones; the method was immunoSEQ multiplex PCR. The sample carries 35,000 or so clones, approximately 75% recorded once. What was sequenced was peripheral blood. These receptors all stem from a human donor in a cohort sampled during active or convalescent COVID-19. The donor label of this sample is uncertain. Each CDR3 is given with its conserved first and last residue. The order of the fields is clone size, D gene, J gene, V gene, CDR3 protein, CDR3 DNA. A D gene is named only where the DNA matches it firmly. Size is omitted from some rows. Given values are once, few, many or a class for expanded clones.

clone_size: -
d_call: -
j_call: TRBJ2-7
v_call: TRBV7-2
cdr3_aa: CASSLAPGQGMYEQYF
cdr3_nt: TGTGCCAGCAGCTTAGCCCCCGGCCAGGGAATGTACGAGCAGTACTTC

clone_size: -
d_call: -
j_call: TRBJ1-3
v_call: TRBV7-9
cdr3_aa: CASSQGAGNTIYF
cdr3_nt: TGTGCCAGCAGCCAAGGGGCGGGAAACACCATATATTTT

clone_size: -
d_call: -
j_call: TRBJ2-7
v_call: TRBV6-5
cdr3_aa: CASSYSSDGLREQYF
cdr3_nt: TGTGCCAGCAGTTACTCCTCCGACGGACTGAGGGAGCAGTACTTC

clone_size: -
d_call: -
j_call: TRBJ1-3
v_call: TRBV7-2
cdr3_aa: CASSPTISGNTIYF
cdr3_nt: TGTGCCAGCAGCCCGACAATTTCTGGAAACACCATATATTTT

clone_size: few
d_call: TRBD1
j_call: TRBJ2-7
v_call: TRBV11-3
cdr3_aa: CASGQDLYEQYF
cdr3_nt: TGTGCCAGCGGACAGGACCTATACGAGCAGTACTTC

clone_size: -
d_call: -
j_call: TRBJ1-5
v_call: TRBV7-6
cdr3_aa: CASSLRGSNQPQHF
cdr3_nt: TGTGCCAGCAGCTTAAGAGGTAGCAATCAGCCCCAGCATTTT

clone_size: once
d_call: -
j_call: TRBJ2-3
v_call: TRBV24-1
cdr3_aa: CATSDPGQRLTDTQYF
cdr3_nt: TGTGCCACCAGTGACCCCGGACAGAGACTCACAGATACGCAGTATTTT

clone_size: -
d_call: TRBD2
j_call: TRBJ2-1
v_call: TRBV12-5
cdr3_aa: CASGLVQRWETAGLAGGAEQFF
cdr3_nt: TGTGCTAGTGGTTTGGTACAGAGGTGGGAGACAGCAGGACTAGCGGGAGGGGCTGAGCAGTTCTTC

clone_size: -
d_call: -
j_call: TRBJ2-2
v_call: TRBV19
cdr3_aa: CATSPGQNTGELFF
cdr3_nt: TGTGCCACCTCACCGGGACAGAACACCGGGGAGCTGTTTTTT

clone_size: few
d_call: -
j_call: TRBJ2-5
v_call: TRBV10-3
cdr3_aa: CAISEHGDQETQYF
cdr3_nt: TGTGCCATCAGTGAACACGGAGATCAAGAGACCCAGTACTTC

clone_size: -
d_call: -
j_call: TRBJ2-4
v_call: TRBV5-6
cdr3_aa: CASSLGGLAKNIQYF
cdr3_nt: TGTGCCAGCAGCTTGGGGGGCCTAGCCAAAAACATTCAGTACTTC

clone_size: -
d_call: -
j_call: TRBJ1-3
v_call: TRBV15
cdr3_aa: CATSRNPAAGNTIYF
cdr3_nt: TGTGCCACCAGCAGAAACCCGGCGGCTGGAAACACCATATATTTT

clone_size: medium-sized
d_call: -
j_call: TRBJ1-2
v_call: TRBV5-1
cdr3_aa: CASSLAAGSYYGYTF
cdr3_nt: TGCGCCAGCAGCTTGGCGGCAGGCTCCTACTATGGCTACACCTTC

clone_size: -
d_call: TRBD2
j_call: TRBJ2-2
v_call: TRBV9
cdr3_aa: CASSVGGTRFTGELFF
cdr3_nt: TGTGCCAGCAGCGTAGGAGGGACTAGGTTCACCGGGGAGCTGTTTTTT

clone_size: -
d_call: TRBD1
j_call: TRBJ1-1
v_call: TRBV7-3
cdr3_aa: CASSLTGGFEAFF
cdr3_nt: TGTGCCAGCTCTCTGACAGGGGGCTTTGAAGCTTTCTTT

clone_size: -
d_call: TRBD1
j_call: TRBJ1-3
v_call: TRBV14
cdr3_aa: CASSQDFGTGASGNTIYF
cdr3_nt: TGTGCCAGCAGCCAAGATTTCGGGACAGGGGCTAGTGGAAACACCATATATTTT

clone_size: -
d_call: -
j_call: TRBJ2-1
v_call: TRBV14
cdr3_aa: CASSLTGLAFEQFF
cdr3_nt: TGTGCCAGCAGCCTAACCGGGCTAGCTTTTGAGCAGTTCTTC

clone_size: -
d_call: TRBD1
j_call: TRBJ2-6
v_call: TRBV7-6
cdr3_aa: CASSSGTGRSGANVLTF
cdr3_nt: TGTGCCAGCAGTTCCGGGACAGGACGCTCTGGGGCCAACGTCCTGACTTTC

clone_size: -
d_call: -
j_call: TRBJ2-5
v_call: TRBV11-2
cdr3_aa: CASSLDNQETQYF
cdr3_nt: TGTGCCAGCAGCTTAGACAACCAAGAGACCCAGTACTTC

clone_size: -
d_call: -
j_call: TRBJ2-7
v_call: TRBV4-2
cdr3_aa: CASSHGTYYEQYF
cdr3_nt: TGTGCCAGCAGCCACGGGACATACTACGAGCAGTACTTC

clone_size: -
d_call: -
j_call: TRBJ2-1
v_call: TRBV7-8
cdr3_aa: CASSGGILYNEQFF
cdr3_nt: TGTGCCAGCAGCGGCGGGATCCTATACAATGAGCAGTTCTTC

clone_size: many
d_call: -
j_call: TRBJ1-6
v_call: TRBV27
cdr3_aa: CASWGGNYNSPLHF
cdr3_nt: TGTGCCAGCTGGGGAGGGAACTATAATTCACCCCTCCACTTT

clone_size: -
d_call: TRBD2
j_call: TRBJ2-3
v_call: TRBV7-6
cdr3_aa: CASSLASGRPDTQYF
cdr3_nt: TGTGCCAGCAGCTTAGCTAGCGGGAGACCAGATACGCAGTATTTT

clone_size: -
d_call: TRBD1
j_call: TRBJ2-1
v_call: TRBV5-1
cdr3_aa: CASKLTGDEQFF
cdr3_nt: TGCGCCAGCAAACTTACAGGGGACGAGCAGTTCTTC

clone_size: once
d_call: -
j_call: TRBJ2-1
v_call: TRBV7-2
cdr3_aa: CASRKESQGYNEQFF
cdr3_nt: TGTGCCAGCAGGAAGGAGTCCCAGGGCTACAATGAGCAGTTCTTC

clone_size: few
d_call: TRBD2
j_call: TRBJ2-2
v_call: TRBV5-5
cdr3_aa: CASSFAGANTGELFF
cdr3_nt: TGTGCCAGCAGCTTTGCGGGAGCGAACACCGGGGAGCTGTTTTTT

clone_size: -
d_call: -
j_call: TRBJ2-7
v_call: TRBV5-8
cdr3_aa: CASSLGQFYEQYF
cdr3_nt: TGTGCCAGCAGCTTAGGACAGTTCTACGAGCAGTACTTC

clone_size: -
d_call: -
j_call: TRBJ1-1
v_call: TRBV5-4
cdr3_aa: CASSLMGPGGDTEAFF
cdr3_nt: TGTGCCAGCAGCTTGATGGGCCCGGGCGGGGACACTGAAGCTTTCTTT

clone_size: -
d_call: -
j_call: TRBJ2-7
v_call: TRBV27
cdr3_aa: CASSLSWGGEQYF
cdr3_nt: TGTGCCAGCAGTTTATCATGGGGAGGCGAGCAGTACTTC

clone_size: -
d_call: -
j_call: TRBJ2-5
v_call: TRBV10-1
cdr3_aa: CARRQVETQYF
cdr3_nt: TGCGCCAGAAGACAGGTGGAGACCCAGTACTTC

clone_size: -
d_call: -
j_call: TRBJ2-7
v_call: TRBV7-6
cdr3_aa: CASSRSVSLSKQYF
cdr3_nt: TGTGCCAGCAGCCGTTCGGTATCCTTAAGCAAGCAGTACTTC

clone_size: -
d_call: -
j_call: TRBJ1-3
v_call: TRBV30
cdr3_aa: CAWSPGPGNTIYF
cdr3_nt: TGTGCCTGGAGTCCGGGTCCCGGAAACACCATATATTTT

clone_size: many
d_call: TRBD2
j_call: TRBJ2-7
v_call: TRBV6-5
cdr3_aa: CASGLAGPYEQYF
cdr3_nt: TGTGCCAGCGGACTAGCGGGGCCCTACGAGCAGTACTTC

clone_size: -
d_call: -
j_call: TRBJ2-7
v_call: TRBV5-1
cdr3_aa: CASSFLEGGYEQYF
cdr3_nt: TGCGCCAGCAGCTTTCTAGAAGGGGGTTACGAGCAGTACTTC

clone_size: -
d_call: -
j_call: TRBJ1-1
v_call: TRBV7-2
cdr3_aa: CASSLGRGNTEAFF
cdr3_nt: TGTGCCAGCAGCTTAGGACGGGGAAACACTGAAGCTTTCTTT

clone_size: once
d_call: TRBD2
j_call: TRBJ2-1
v_call: TRBV5-1
cdr3_aa: CASSLGLAGNEQFF
cdr3_nt: TGCGCCAGCAGCTTGGGACTAGCGGGCAATGAGCAGTTCTTC

clone_size: -
d_call: -
j_call: TRBJ2-5
v_call: TRBV7-8
cdr3_aa: CASSLNRETQYF
cdr3_nt: TGTGCCAGCAGCTTAAATAGAGAGACCCAGTACTTC

clone_size: -
d_call: -
j_call: TRBJ2-7
v_call: TRBV28
cdr3_aa: CASSLLSPFSYEQYF
cdr3_nt: TGTGCCAGCAGTTTATTATCTCCTTTCTCCTACGAGCAGTACTTC

clone_size: -
d_call: TRBD1
j_call: TRBJ1-6
v_call: TRBV5-1
cdr3_aa: CASSLEGQNNSPLHF
cdr3_nt: TGCGCCAGCAGCTTGGAGGGACAGAATAATTCACCCCTCCACTTT

clone_size: -
d_call: -
j_call: TRBJ2-7
v_call: TRBV2
cdr3_aa: CASGPSRFEQYF
cdr3_nt: TGTGCCAGCGGTCCTTCTAGGTTCGAGCAGTACTTC

clone_size: -
d_call: -
j_call: TRBJ1-4
v_call: TRBV6-5
cdr3_aa: CAIQENYNEKLFF
cdr3_nt: TGTGCCATCCAGGAAAATTATAATGAAAAACTGTTTTTT

clone_size: -
d_call: TRBD1
j_call: TRBJ1-2
v_call: TRBV27
cdr3_aa: CASSPGQGYGYTF
cdr3_nt: TGTGCCAGCAGTCCGGGACAGGGATATGGCTACACCTTC

clone_size: -
d_call: -
j_call: TRBJ1-5
v_call: TRBV30
cdr3_aa: CAWTLGGGQPQHF
cdr3_nt: TGTGCCTGGACCTTAGGGGGGGGCCAGCCCCAGCATTTT

clone_size: -
d_call: -
j_call: TRBJ1-3
v_call: TRBV7-8
cdr3_aa: CASSLPGVGNTIYF
cdr3_nt: TGTGCCAGCAGCTTACCGGGGGTTGGAAACACCATATATTTT

clone_size: -
d_call: -
j_call: TRBJ2-7
v_call: TRBV10-3
cdr3_aa: CAISAAKSEQYF
cdr3_nt: TGTGCCATCAGTGCCGCGAAGTCCGAGCAGTACTTC

clone_size: -
d_call: -
j_call: TRBJ2-1
v_call: TRBV11-2
cdr3_aa: CASSFERGSSYNEQFF
cdr3_nt: TGTGCCAGCAGTTTTGAACGGGGGAGCTCCTACAATGAGCAGTTCTTC

clone_size: -
d_call: TRBD2
j_call: TRBJ2-7
v_call: TRBV7-3
cdr3_aa: CASSSGLAGDEQYF
cdr3_nt: TGTGCCAGCAGCTCGGGACTAGCGGGCGACGAGCAGTACTTC

clone_size: -
d_call: -
j_call: TRBJ1-1
v_call: TRBV6-5
cdr3_aa: CASRSRENTEAFF
cdr3_nt: TGTGCCAGCAGGTCCAGGGAGAACACTGAAGCTTTCTTT

clone_size: -
d_call: TRBD2
j_call: TRBJ2-1
v_call: TRBV6-5
cdr3_aa: CASSYSTGLAFDEQFF
cdr3_nt: TGTGCCAGCAGTTATTCCACGGGACTAGCTTTCGATGAGCAGTTCTTC

clone_size: -
d_call: -
j_call: TRBJ1-3
v_call: TRBV7-9
cdr3_aa: CASQRVEGNTIYF
cdr3_nt: TGTGCCAGCCAACGGGTTGAAGGAAACACCATATATTTT

clone_size: -
d_call: -
j_call: TRBJ1-1
v_call: TRBV11-3
cdr3_aa: CASSSRWGENTEAFF
cdr3_nt: TGTGCCAGCAGCTCCCGTTGGGGAGAGAACACTGAAGCTTTCTTT

clone_size: few
d_call: TRBD1
j_call: TRBJ2-2
v_call: TRBV4-1
cdr3_aa: CASSQGRGTGAGTGELFF
cdr3_nt: TGCGCCAGCAGCCAAGGTAGGGGAACAGGGGCCGGCACCGGGGAGCTGTTTTTT

clone_size: -
d_call: -
j_call: TRBJ2-7
v_call: TRBV4-2
cdr3_aa: CASSSRETDSYEQYF
cdr3_nt: TGTGCCAGCAGCTCCCGCGAAACCGACTCCTACGAGCAGTACTTC

clone_size: -
d_call: TRBD2
j_call: TRBJ2-3
v_call: TRBV5-1
cdr3_aa: CASSLASGSADTQYF
cdr3_nt: TGCGCCAGCAGCTTGGCTAGCGGGAGTGCAGATACGCAGTATTTT